This entry lists 28 T cell receptor beta chains sequenced from one sample in a study of blood T cells in healthy people across ages. The second PCR ran roughly 6 to 11 cycles with a sample-barcoded 5' primer and J-beta primers. TCRdb reprocessed the 5' RACE reads with MiXCR, giving one entry per CDR3 protein. The table has around 1,500,000 distinct CDR3 sequences, roughly 30% seen once. Sequenced input: blood. The source of these receptors is a woman under 40 in good health.

Only a few counts were recorded for this clonotype. V and J are TRBV28 and TRBJ2-7, with 7 bases fitting TRBD2. The CDR3 runs to 13 residues. V was clipped by 5 bases and J by 5 bases; unmatched bases: 6. Germline loops: CDR1 MDHEN, CDR2 SYDVKM. The CDR3 reads CASSLQSGDEQYF. In DNA form, the CDR3 reads TGTGCCAGCAGTCTCCAAAGCGGGGACGAGCAGTACTTC.

This clonotype was recorded a few times. This rearrangement joins TRBV2 to TRBJ2-3; D may be TRBD2 (6 bases). V lost 7 bases to trimming and J lost 0 bases, with 14 bases between them. The CDR3 runs 15 residues. Germline CDR1 is SNHLY and CDR2 is FYNNEI. Here the CDR3 reads CASNLESGSTDTQYF. The CDR3 nucleotides are TGTGCCAGCAACCTCGAGAGCGGGAGCACAGATACGCAGTATTTT.

The chain joins TRBV20-1 to TRBJ2-3, with D hard to call. Per germline, CDR1 DFQATT and CDR2 SNEGSKA (reference sequence). This CDR3 contains 13 residues. V shed 6 bases and J shed 8 bases, with 18 bases lying between them. CDR3 loop: CSASKVSSGTQYF. The DNA of the CDR3 is TGCAGTGCCTCCAAGGTCTCCTCGGGTACGCAGTATTTT.

This chain joins TRBV21-1 and TRBJ2-3; the table names TRBD1, a call not compared with the DNA. TRBV21-1 is recorded as a pseudogene. The CDR3 consists of 16 residues. CDR3 DNA sequence: TGTGCCAGCAGCAAAGGCCGCTTGGGGGGCACAGATACGCAGTATTTT. As protein: CASSKGRLGGTDTQYF.

A few counts support this clonotype. The chain is built from TRBV20-1 and TRBJ2-5; possibly TRBD1 for D (5 bases). The CDR3 is made up of 11 amino acids. Germline V lookup: CDR1 DFQATT, CDR2 SNEGSKA (reference sequence). This chain's CDR3 is CRADSQETQYF. In nucleotides, the CDR3 is TGCAGGGCTGACAGTCAAGAGACCCAGTACTTC.

This clonotype has more than one count but fewer than ten. The chain is built from TRBV7-2 and TRBJ2-1; 13 bases agree with TRBD2. The germline V gene encodes CDR1 SGHTA and CDR2 FQGNSA. V was pared by 3 bases and J by 10 bases, with 9 bases of the junction left unmatched. This CDR3 comprises 16 residues. The CDR3 bases are TGTGCCAGCAGCTTTAGGGGGACTAGCGGGATTGGGGAGCAGTTCTTC. This encodes CASSFRGTSGIGEQFF.

This rearrangement joins TRBV27 to TRBJ1-1, with TRBD1 as a possible D gene (5 bases). Trimming removed 7 bases at V and 0 bases at J, with 15 bases between. This CDR3 comprises 15 residues. Germline values: CDR1 MNHEY, CDR2 SMNVEV (reference sequence). CDR3 bases: TGTGCCAGCACCTGGGGGACGGGGTTGAACACTGAAGCTTTCTTT. This sequence encodes CASTWGTGLNTEAFF.

This clonotype turned up a few times. This chain links TRBV29-1 with TRBJ2-7; perhaps TRBD2 as D (6 bases). Germline V CDR1 and CDR2: SQVTM, ANQGSEA. V was shortened by 4 bases and J by 3 bases, with 10 bases between the two germline ends. The CDR3 consists of 12 residues. The CDR3 loop is CSVVEGLYEQYF. CDR3 nucleotide sequence: TGCAGCGTTGTGGAGGGCCTCTACGAGCAGTACTTC.

This clonotype was found a few times. The gene calls are TRBV29-1 and TRBJ2-1; TRBD2 matches at 11 bases. Germline CDR1 reads SQVTM; CDR2 reads ANQGSEA. The CDR3 is made up of 16 amino acids. Trimming cost V 0 bases and J 6 bases; bases outside gene matches: 7. The CDR3 nucleotides read TGCAGCGTTGAAGATCCGTCTAGCGGGAGGACCAATGAGCAGTTCTTC. Its translation: CSVEDPSSGRTNEQFF.

This chain connects TRBV7-2 to TRBJ1-6, with D possibly being TRBD1 (5 bases). Trimming stripped 1 base from V and 6 bases from J, with 10 bases between. The length of the CDR3 is 15 residues. Germline values: CDR1 SGHTA, CDR2 FQGNSA. The CDR3 loop reads CASSLGTLVNSPLHF. The CDR3 nucleotides read TGTGCCAGCAGCTTAGGGACACTCGTTAATTCACCCCTCCACTTT.

In its sample, this clonotype was seen a few times. This chain joins TRBV4-1 and TRBJ1-2; the D gene is possibly TRBD1 (5 bases). There are 18 residues in the CDR3. V lost 0 bases and J lost 8, with 25 bases in between. CDR1 MGHRA and CDR2 YSYEKL come from the germline V gene. This chain's CDR3 is CASSQDGVRGGFSRGYTF. Here the CDR3 DNA reads TGCGCCAGCAGCCAAGATGGGGTTCGTGGGGGTTTCTCGCGGGGCTACACCTTC.

About this clonotype itself: A read error is possible here, since a much larger clone lies one base away. The chain uses TRBV9 and TRBJ1-2; D not certain. Per germline, CDR1 SGDLS and CDR2 YYNGEE. The CDR3 runs to 13 residues. CDR3 amino acids: CASSVVSEYDYTF. CDR3 DNA: TGTGCCAGCAGCGTAGTATCGGAGTATGACTACACCTTC.

V and J are TRBV12-3 or TRBV12-4 and TRBJ2-2; TRBD2 agrees at 9 bases. This CDR3 region has 17 residues. V shed 3 bases, J shed 1 base, and the junction held 6 bases outside the gene matches. CDR3 bases: TGTGCCAGCAGTTTCCTTTCTAGCGGGGTGAACACCGGGGAGCTGTTTTTT. Translation: CASSFLSSGVNTGELFF.

This clonotype was counted a few times. The V call is TRBV12-3 or TRBV12-4, the J call TRBJ2-5; 8 bases are shared with TRBD2. This CDR3 spans 16 amino acids. The junction had 9 bases not matched to a gene; V was cut back by 1 base and J by 5 bases. In DNA form, the CDR3 reads TGTGCCAGCAGTTTAGGAGCGGGGGCATCCGTGGAGACCCAGTACTTC. It yields the protein CASSLGAGASVETQYF.

This clonotype occurred once. The V call is TRBV19, the J call TRBJ1-5, with a tentative D call TRBD1 (6 bases). Germline values: CDR1 LNHDA, CDR2 SQIVND (reference sequence). Trimming stripped 3 bases from V and 9 bases from J, with 18 bases between. The CDR3 is 15 amino acids. For the CDR3, the DNA is TGTGCCAGTAGTATTCGACGGGGGCCAGAATGGCCCCAGCATTTT. It yields the protein CASSIRRGPEWPQHF.

This clonotype showed up many times. An end of the junction does not agree with germline; a read error may underlie this. This rearrangement joins TRBV5-1 to TRBJ2-4; TRBD1 matches 8 bases. This CDR3 has 15 amino acids. Germline V gene sequence: CDR1 SGHRS, CDR2 YFSETQ. CDR3 sequence: CASSLTTGAKNIQYF. In DNA form, the CDR3 reads TGTGCCAGCAGCTTGACGACAGGGGCGAAAAACATTCAGTACTTC.

The chain links TRBV5-1 to TRBJ2-4, with D possibly matching TRBD2 (6 bases). V shed 0 bases and J shed 13 bases, with 26 bases lying between them. Germline CDR1 SGHRS, CDR2 YFSETQ. This CDR3 has 17 residues. The CDR3 DNA sequence: TGCGCCAGCAGCTTGGCAGGGCAGCGGGCTCAAATGAGTGAGCAGTACTTC. As protein: CASSLAGQRAQMSEQYF.

This chain connects TRBV12-3 or TRBV12-4 to TRBJ2-3; D assignment may be TRBD1 or TRBD2 (5 bases each). The CDR3 runs 15 residues. Trimming removed 0 bases from V and 8 bases from J, with 15 bases in between. The CDR3 DNA is TGTGCCAGCAGTTTAGCCTGGGGGACCTCGGGTACGCAGTATTTT. Its translation: CASSLAWGTSGTQYF.

Remarks on this clonotype: A much larger clone differs from this one at a single base, so this may be a read error. The CDR3 sequence: CAVERDNEQFF. The CDR3 DNA sequence: TGTGCCGTAGAGCGGGACAATGAGCAGTTCTTC. The rearrangement links TRBV7-2 to TRBJ2-1, with a weak D call TRBD2 (6 bases). The ends were cut back, 11 bases at V and 5 bases at J, with 10 bases in the middle. CDR3 size: 11 residues. Germline CDR1 SGHTA, CDR2 FQGNSA. The full variable domain, in which reference TRBV7-2 and TRBJ2-1 provide the parts outside the CDR3, is GAGVSQSPSNKVTEKGKDVELRCDPISGHTALYWYRQSLGQGLEFLIYFQGNSAPDKSGLPSDRFSAERTGGSVSTLTIQRTQQEDSAVYLCAVERDNEQFFGPGTRLTVL.

As to this clonotype: A much larger clone is a single base away; this may be a read error. The chain has TRBV6-5 and TRBJ1-2, with a weak D call TRBD1 (5 bases). The CDR3 consists of 16 residues. The germline CDR1 and CDR2 sequences are MNHEY and SVGAGI. Here the CDR3 reads CTSSYGRVSTGYGYTF. CDR3 sequence (DNA): TGTACCAGCAGTTACGGCAGGGTGTCGACGGGCTATGGCTACACCTTC.

There are many counts of this clonotype. The CDR3 nucleotides read TGTGCCAGCAGTTTCTTCAGTTTGCGGGGGCGCAAAGAATTTTCACCCCTCCACTTT. As protein: CASSFFSLRGRKEFSPLHF. The chain links TRBV12-3 or TRBV12-4 to TRBJ1-6; TRBD1 is a possible D gene (6 bases). Between the trimmed V and J ends, which lost 3 bases and 9 bases, there was a span of 27 bases. CDR3 size: 19 residues.

As to this clonotype: An end of the junction does not agree with germline; a read error may underlie this. The chain employs TRBV20-1 and TRBJ2-7; TRBD2 agrees at 10 bases. This CDR3 region has 14 residues. The germline CDR1 and CDR2 sequences are DFQATT and SNEGSKA (reference sequence). The CDR3 spells CSARGGTSDYEQYF. The CDR3 DNA follows: TGCAGTGCTAGGGGGGGGACTAGCGACTACGAGCAATACTTC.

There are a few counts of this clonotype. The chain joins TRBV14 to TRBJ2-7, with 8 bases fitting TRBD1. Germline values: CDR1 SGHDN, CDR2 FVKESK. The CDR3 loop spans 15 amino acids. The V gene end was trimmed by 4 bases and the J gene end by 4 bases; junction bases not matched to a gene: 9. This chain's CDR3 is CASSRGRTGRYEQYF. The CDR3 DNA is TGTGCCAGCAGCCGAGGGAGGACAGGGAGGTACGAGCAGTACTTC.

This clonotype has at least ten counts. In nucleotides, the CDR3 is TGCAGCGTCATGGACAGGGGGCGGCGAGATACGCAGTATTTT. Translation: CSVMDRGRRDTQYF. The chain recombines TRBV29-1 with TRBJ2-3, with 11 bases that match TRBD1. Trimming at V came to 6 bases and at J to 5 bases, leaving 7 bases not matched to a gene. Germline values: CDR1 SQVTM, CDR2 ANQGSEA. The length of the CDR3 is 14 residues.

J is TRBJ2-1 and V is TRBV29-1; 8 bases are a match to TRBD2. The CDR3 runs to 15 residues. The junction had 15 bases not matched to a gene; V was cut back by 6 bases and J by 8 bases. Germline V gene sequence: CDR1 SQVTM, CDR2 ANQGSEA. The CDR3 DNA is TGCAGCGTCGGGGGGATGGGCGCGCGGGGGGATGAGCAGTTCTTC. Protein sequence: CSVGGMGARGDEQFF.

The chain carries TRBV20-1 and TRBJ2-3; 9 nucleotides line up with TRBD2. The length of the CDR3 is 15 residues. Germline V lookup: CDR1 DFQATT, CDR2 SNEGSKA (reference sequence). With V trimmed by 6 bases and J by 4 bases, 11 bases remained unmatched. In DNA, the CDR3 is TGCAGTGCCGGGAATAGCGGGAGAATTCCAGATACGCAGTATTTT. This codes for CSAGNSGRIPDTQYF.

DNA of the CDR3: TGTGCCAGCAGCTTTGGGGTGATCCCCACCTCACCCCTCCACTTT. Translating it yields CASSFGVIPTSPLHF. The gene calls are TRBV7-3 and TRBJ1-6; D is undetermined. The CDR3 loop spans 15 amino acids. The V end was cut by 3 bases, the J end by 10 bases, with 16 bases between. The germline V gene has CDR1 SGHTA and CDR2 FQGTGA.

This clonotype was counted only a few times. The chain employs TRBV6-2 or TRBV6-3 and TRBJ2-6, with a weak D call TRBD2 (6 bases). Germline values: CDR1 MNHEY, CDR2 SVGEGT. V lost 10 bases and J 0 bases, leaving 16 bases between the germline ends. The CDR3 spans 16 residues. The CDR3 DNA is TGTGCCACCATGGGAGGTTTCAGCTCTGGGGCCAACGTCCTGACTTTC. Its translation: CATMGGFSSGANVLTF.